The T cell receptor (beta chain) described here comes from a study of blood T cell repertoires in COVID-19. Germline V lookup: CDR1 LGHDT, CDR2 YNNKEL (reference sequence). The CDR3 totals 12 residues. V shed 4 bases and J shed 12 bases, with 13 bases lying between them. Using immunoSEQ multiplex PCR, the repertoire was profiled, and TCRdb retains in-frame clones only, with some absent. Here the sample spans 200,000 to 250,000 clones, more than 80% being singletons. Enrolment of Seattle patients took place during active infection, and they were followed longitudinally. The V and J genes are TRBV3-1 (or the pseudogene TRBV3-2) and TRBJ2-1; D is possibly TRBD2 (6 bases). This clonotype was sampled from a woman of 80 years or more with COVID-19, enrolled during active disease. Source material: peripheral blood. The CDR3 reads CASSPAVGGQFF. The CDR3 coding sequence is TGTGCCAGCAGCCCCGCGGTGGGGGGGCAGTTCTTC.